The 18 T cell receptor beta chains below were found in one sample sequenced in a study of cytomegalovirus exposure and HLA in healthy donors. A multiplex PCR was run with 60 Vbeta primers and 13 Jbeta primers. The repertoire was sequenced with immunoSEQ multiplex PCR; TCRdb's copy has only in-frame clones and lacks some. The sample lists about 150,000 clones, around 84% occurring once. Sequences were obtained from PBMCs. The receptors stem from a woman aged 35 to 49 in good health and CMV-seronegative.

This clone was seen just once. This chain links TRBV5-1 with TRBJ1-4; tentatively, D is TRBD1 (5 bases). Trimming stripped 1 base from V and 5 bases from J, with 15 bases between. Germline V lookup: CDR1 SGHRS, CDR2 YFSETQ. The CDR3 covers 16 residues. The CDR3 nucleotides read TGCGCCAGCAGCTTGCAGGGAGGCGGGACGAATGAAAAACTGTTTTTT. Amino acids: CASSLQGGGTNEKLFF.

This chain joins TRBV7-6 and TRBJ2-7, with TRBD2 matching 9 bases. Germline V gene data show CDR1 as SGHVS and CDR2 as FNYEAQ. The V and J ends lost 5 bases and 5 bases, in that order; junction bases with no gene match: 19. The CDR3 runs to 18 residues. As DNA, the CDR3 is TGTGCCAGCAGCGCCCGCGGGCTAGCGGGACTTTTCGGGGACGAGCAGTACTTC. Residues: CASSARGLAGLFGDEQYF.

The chain combines TRBV5-4 with TRBJ2-7, with TRBD1 as a possible D gene (5 bases). Trimming stripped 0 bases from V and 3 bases from J, with 10 bases between. Germline-derived CDR1 and CDR2 are SGHNT and YYREEE (reference sequence). The CDR3 loop spans 14 amino acids. The CDR3 DNA is TGTGCCAGCAGCTTGGAACAGGAGCACTACGAGCAGTACTTC. Protein sequence: CASSLEQEHYEQYF. Filled out from reference TRBV5-4 and TRBJ2-7, the complete variable domain reads ETGVTQSPTHLIKTRGQQVTLRCSSQSGHNTVSWYQQALGQGPQFIFQYYREEENGRGNFPPRFSGLQFPNYSSELNVNALELDDSALYLCASSLEQEHYEQYFGPGTRLTVT.

This chain connects TRBV19 to TRBJ1-4; 7 bases align to TRBD1. Trimming removed 2 bases from V and 8 bases from J; junction bases left unmatched: 8. The length of the CDR3 is 15 residues. The germline gives CDR1 LNHDA, CDR2 SQIVND (reference sequence). The CDR3 bases are TGTGCCAGTAGTATACAGGGGGAGAATGGAGAAAAACTGTTTTTT. It codes for CASSIQGENGEKLFF.

The chain is built from TRBV15 and TRBJ1-1, with D unclear. The CDR3 has 13 residues. CDR1 and CDR2 from the germline V gene are LNHNV and YYDKDF (reference sequence). The V end lost 6 bases, the J end lost 7 bases, and 15 bases lay between the germline ends. The CDR3 coding sequence is TGTGCCACCAGTCCCGCCCGGCGGGATGAAGCTTTCTTT. This encodes CATSPARRDEAFF. Combining the CDR3 with reference TRBV15 and TRBJ1-1 gives the whole variable domain DAMVIQNPRYQVTQFGKPVTLSCSQTLNHNVMYWYQQKSSQAPKLLFHYYDKDFNNEADTPDNFQSRRPNTSFCFLDIRSPGLGDTAMYLCATSPARRDEAFFGQGTRLTVV.

The J gene is TRBJ2-1, the V gene TRBV7-3, with a tentative D call TRBD2 (7 bases). Per the germline V gene, CDR1 is SGHTA and CDR2 is FQGTGA. V was clipped by 0 bases and J by 9 bases, with 12 bases between them. The CDR3 runs 14 residues. The CDR3 protein is CASSLTGGRGEQFF. The CDR3 bases are TGTGCCAGCAGCTTAACGGGGGGGCGGGGTGAGCAGTTCTTC. The entire variable domain, with the rest obtained from reference TRBV7-3 and TRBJ2-1, is as follows: GAGVSQTPSNKVTEKGKYVELRCDPISGHTALYWYRQSLGQGPEFLIYFQGTGAADDSGLPNDRFFAVRPEGSVSTLKIQRTERGDSAVYLCASSLTGGRGEQFFGPGTRLTVL.

V gene TRBV6-6 combines with J gene TRBJ2-7, with D perhaps matching TRBD2 (6 bases). V was shortened by 9 bases and J by 3 bases, with 18 bases between the two germline ends. In germline, CDR1 is MNHNY, CDR2 SVGAGI (reference sequence). This CDR3 has 14 residues. The CDR3 protein is CASLSGVKNYEQYF. In nucleotides, the CDR3 is TGTGCCAGTTTATCGGGGGTAAAAAACTACGAGCAGTACTTC.

This clone was seen a few times. The chain joins TRBV19 to TRBJ1-5; 10 positions match TRBD1. Trimming removed 4 bases from V and 5 bases from J; junction bases left unmatched: 8. This CDR3 has 16 amino acids. Germline assignment: CDR1 LNHDA and CDR2 SQIVND (reference sequence). The CDR3 DNA reads TGTGCCAGTAGTACAGGACAGGGGGATACTTATCAGCCCCAGCATTTT. Encoded protein: CASSTGQGDTYQPQHF.

The CDR3 DNA is TGTGCCAGCAGTTTACCTGGCACAGGGGGGAACACTGAAGCTTTCTTT. This translates into CASSLPGTGGNTEAFF. V and J are TRBV28 and TRBJ1-1; 8 bases map to TRBD1. The germline CDR1 and CDR2 sequences are MDHEN and SYDVKM. The CDR3 consists of 16 residues. Trimming at V came to 2 bases and at J to 1 base, leaving 6 bases not matched to a gene.

The CDR3 spells CASSPIRDRVADTQYF. For the CDR3, the DNA is TGTGCCAGCTCACCAATACGGGACAGGGTAGCGGATACGCAGTATTTT. The chain has TRBV18 and TRBJ2-3, with TRBD1 matching 9 bases. The CDR3 has 16 amino acids. Germline values: CDR1 KGHSH, CDR2 LQKENI. V was pared by 2 bases and J by 6 bases, with 9 bases of the junction left unmatched.

The chain recombines TRBV28 with TRBJ2-7; 8 bases align to TRBD2. The CDR3 is made up of 15 amino acids. Losses at the gene ends were 5 bases for V and 4 bases for J; bases not matched to a gene: 10. CDR1 is MDHEN, CDR2 SYDVKM, per germline. The chain's CDR3 is CASSPIGVAGYEQYF. In DNA form, the CDR3 reads TGTGCCAGCAGTCCTATCGGGGTAGCGGGGTACGAGCAGTACTTC.

This sequence joins TRBV7-2 and TRBJ2-7; 7 nucleotides agree with TRBD2. The CDR3 is made up of 15 amino acids. V shed 5 bases, J shed 1 base, and the junction held 8 bases outside the gene matches. Germline-derived CDR1 and CDR2 are SGHTA and FQGNSA. Here the CDR3 reads CASSTSAGRSYEQYF. CDR3 in DNA: TGTGCCAGCAGCACTAGCGCCGGGAGGTCCTACGAGCAGTACTTC.

This clone was counted only a few times. The gene calls are TRBV7-3 and TRBJ2-3; TRBD1 aligns across 10 bases. Germline V gene lookup returns CDR1 SGHTA and CDR2 FQGTGA. This CDR3 region has 14 residues. Trimming took 4 bases from V and 4 from J; bases not matched to a gene: 2. The chain's CDR3 is CASSSGTGADTQYF. DNA of the CDR3: TGTGCCAGCAGCTCCGGGACAGGGGCAGATACGCAGTATTTT.

The rearrangement uses TRBV6-4 and TRBJ2-1, with 7 bases aligning to TRBD2. The length of the CDR3 is 12 residues. Losses at the gene ends were 4 bases for V and 12 bases for J; bases not matched to a gene: 6. Germline values: CDR1 MRHNA, CDR2 SNTAGT. The DNA for the CDR3 is TGTGCCAGCAGTGTACCTAGCGGAGCGCAGTTCTTC. It is translated as CASSVPSGAQFF.

The chain combines TRBV28 with TRBJ2-1; 8 nucleotides match TRBD2. This CDR3 is 18 amino acids long. CDR1 is MDHEN and CDR2 is SYDVKM in the germline V gene. Unmatched junction bases numbered 26, after V lost 8 bases and J lost 11 bases. The CDR3 region is CASCRTGGPVLRAEKQFF. CDR3 nucleotide sequence: TGTGCCAGCTGCCGTACGGGGGGGCCAGTATTAAGAGCCGAGAAGCAGTTCTTC.

The chain combines TRBV4-1 with TRBJ2-1; possible D gene TRBD1, 7 bases. With 7 bases removed from V and 3 bases from J, the gap between germline ends came to 19 bases. Germline V gives CDR1 MGHRA, CDR2 YSYEKL. The CDR3 is made up of 16 amino acids. The CDR3 here is CASKNPGTAGYNEQFF. CDR3 sequence (DNA): TGCGCCAGCAAGAATCCGGGGACAGCGGGCTACAATGAGCAGTTCTTC.

This chain links TRBV5-1 with TRBJ2-5; 7 bases are shared with TRBD1. V gave up 4 bases and J gave up 9 bases; unmatched junction bases: 9. The CDR3 is 13 amino acids. Germline CDR1 SGHRS, CDR2 YFSETQ. As DNA, the CDR3 is TGCGCCAGCAGCCAGACCAACAGGGGATCCCAGTACTTC. Translation gives CASSQTNRGSQYF.

The rearrangement joins TRBV19 to TRBJ2-5; D may be TRBD1 (6 bases). Looked up from germline, CDR1 is LNHDA and CDR2 is SQIVND (reference sequence). The CDR3 has 15 amino acids. The V and J ends lost 3 bases and 2 bases respectively, with 13 bases between them. In nucleotides, the CDR3 is TGTGCCAGTAGTATGGCCAGGGGAGTTCAAGAGACCCAGTACTTC. The encoded protein is CASSMARGVQETQYF.